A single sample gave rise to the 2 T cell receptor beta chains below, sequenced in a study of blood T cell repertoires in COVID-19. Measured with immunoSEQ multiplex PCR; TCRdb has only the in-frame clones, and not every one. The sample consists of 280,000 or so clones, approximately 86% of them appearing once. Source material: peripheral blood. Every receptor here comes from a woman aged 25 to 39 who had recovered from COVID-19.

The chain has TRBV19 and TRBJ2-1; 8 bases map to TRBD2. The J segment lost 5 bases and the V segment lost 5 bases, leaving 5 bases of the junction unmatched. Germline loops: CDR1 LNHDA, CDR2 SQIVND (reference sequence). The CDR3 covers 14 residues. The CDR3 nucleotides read TGTGCCAGTAGTTCAGCGGGAGACCACAATGAGCAGTTCTTC. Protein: CASSSAGDHNEQFF.

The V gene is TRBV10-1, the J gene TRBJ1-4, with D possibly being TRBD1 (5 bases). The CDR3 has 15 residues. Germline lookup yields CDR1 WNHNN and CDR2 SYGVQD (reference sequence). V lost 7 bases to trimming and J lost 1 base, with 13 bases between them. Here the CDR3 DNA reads TGCGCCAGCATCAGAAGGGGTGTAACTAATGAAAAACTGTTTTTT. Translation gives CASIRRGVTNEKLFF.